This paragraph covers one T cell receptor beta chain sequence. The antigen is not known. This specimen comes from a study of T cell responses to AZD1222 COVID-19 vaccine. About the research overall: Pooled samples include second doses given at about 4 or 12 weeks. Regarding the study as a whole: Reports indicate that nearly half of spike-specific TCRs are directed at unmutated variant regions. Of the AZD1222 recipients, only six or seven were seropositive at baseline.

Sequencing was performed with immunoSEQ multiplex PCR; in TCRdb, only in-frame clones are kept and a portion is missing. The repertoire holds 34,000 or so clones, about 89% seen once, with roughly 7% in the top ten. The CDR3 is made up of 14 amino acids. The V gene lost 1 base and the J gene lost 7 bases, with 11 bases spanning the gap. CDR1 is PRHDT and CDR2 is FYEKMQ in the germline V gene (reference sequence). The material sequenced was peripheral blood, taken on day 0 of AZD1222 vaccination. The clonotype comes from an adult in good health. The genes are TRBV13 and TRBJ1-5; a possible D gene is TRBD1 (5 bases). The CDR3 sequence: CASSLDNRFQPQHF. The CDR3 region has the DNA TGTGCCAGCAGCTTAGATAACAGGTTCCAGCCCCAGCATTTT.